The clone carrying this TCR beta chain was recorded only once. The antigen remains undetermined. The data belong to a study of T cell responses to AZD1222 COVID-19 vaccine. Overall study findings and caveats: Baseline seropositivity characterized only six AZD1222 recipients. Rises in breadth and depth of Spike-specific TCRs came after two AZD1222 doses. Researchers took repertoire samples only after the peak T cell response had come.

The length of the CDR3 is 13 residues. After removal of 3 bases from V and 5 bases from J, the junction contained 3 bases not matched to a gene. In germline, CDR1 is MRHNA, CDR2 SNTAGT. Using immunoSEQ multiplex PCR, the repertoire was profiled, and TCRdb retains in-frame clones only, with some absent. The sample has about 160,000 clones, just over 90% seen once. This receptor was obtained from an adult in good health. The chain uses TRBV6-4 and TRBJ2-5; TRBD2 matches at 7 bases. The source material was peripheral blood, sampled on day 0 of MenACWY control vaccination. The CDR3 here is CASSEVGGETQYF. The DNA for the CDR3 is TGTGCCAGCAGTGAGGTGGGAGGGGAGACCCAGTACTTC.